The 19 T cell receptor beta chains given below trace back to one sample, sequenced in a study of Tregs in tolerant kidney transplant recipients (dated by TCRdb to between 2017 and 2020). The library relied on the immunoSEQ multiplex PCR assay. TCRdb carries this immuneACCESS record with in-frame sequences only. Its versions omit some clonotypes, under half of them owing to an unresolved V gene in the studies checked, with the rest unexplained. This sample is represented by around 16,000 clones; over 85% of them were singletons. The ten largest account for 10% to 15% of the sample. The specimen sequenced was CD8+ T cells from blood. The receptors shown here come from a human donor in good health.

The chain combines TRBV29-1 with TRBJ2-5, with TRBD1 matching 8 bases. The germline V gene has CDR1 SQVTM and CDR2 ANQGSEA. J lost 5 bases, V lost 6 bases, and 8 bases had no gene match. The CDR3 covers 13 residues. The CDR3, as DNA: TGCAGCGTATTGACAGGGGCGGTGGAGACCCAGTACTTC. Translation: CSVLTGAVETQYF.

This rearrangement joins TRBV10-3 to TRBJ2-1, with 9 bases lining up with TRBD1. The V gene's germline CDR1 is ENHRY and CDR2 SYGVKD. J lost 8 bases, V lost 2 bases, and 7 bases had no gene match. There are 15 residues in the CDR3. The CDR3 coding sequence is TGTGCCATCAGTGAGGGACAGGGGCCGAGGGATGAGCAGTTCTTC. This sequence encodes CAISEGQGPRDEQFF.

The chain links TRBV19 to TRBJ1-5; D may be TRBD1 (6 bases). This CDR3 is built from 20 residues. V was clipped by 7 bases and J by 4 bases, with 32 bases between them. Germline V gene data show CDR1 as LNHDA and CDR2 as SQIVND (reference sequence). In DNA form, the CDR3 reads TGTGCCAGTAAACGAGGGGCAGGCCGGGCTTACGGAGGGACAAATCAGCCCCAGCATTTT. This encodes CASKRGAGRAYGGTNQPQHF.

CDR3 in DNA: TGCAGCGTAAGGGGAGGGGACAGGGGAGGCACCGGGGAGCTGTTTTTT. It translates to CSVRGGDRGGTGELFF. The V call is TRBV29-1, the J call TRBJ2-2, with 10 bases aligning to TRBD1. The CDR3 is 16 amino acids. V was pared by 6 bases and J by 4 bases, with 11 bases of the junction left unmatched. Germline values: CDR1 SQVTM, CDR2 ANQGSEA.

V and J are TRBV11-3 and TRBJ2-7; D is uncertain. V lost 3 bases, J lost 5 bases, and 8 bases lay in between. Looked up from germline, CDR1 is SGHNT and CDR2 is YENEEA. The CDR3 has 12 residues. CDR3 region: CASSFPGDEQYF. The CDR3 bases are TGTGCCAGCAGCTTTCCGGGTGACGAGCAGTACTTC. Supplemented by reference TRBV11-3 and TRBJ2-7, the full variable domain reads EAGVVQSPRYKIIEKKQPVAFWCNPISGHNTLYWYLQNLGQGPELLIRYENEEAVDDSQLPKDRFSAERLKGVDSTLKIQPAELGDSAVYLCASSFPGDEQYFGPGTRLTVT.

The CDR3 region has the DNA TGCAGCGTTGAATTCGTCCTTGATCCCTACGAGCAGTACTTC. It codes for CSVEFVLDPYEQYF. This sequence joins TRBV29-1 and TRBJ2-7; D unclear. V was shortened by 2 bases and J by 2 bases, with 13 bases between the two germline ends. The CDR3 consists of 14 residues. Germline CDR1 and CDR2: SQVTM and ANQGSEA.

This clone was seen only once. This chain joins TRBV27 and TRBJ2-3, with D possibly called TRBD1 or TRBD2 (5 bases each). Germline CDR1 and CDR2: MNHEY and SMNVEV (reference sequence). The CDR3 covers 19 residues. V lost 4 bases to trimming and J lost 0 bases, with 23 bases between them. For the CDR3, the DNA is TGTGCCAGCAGTTCTATATGGGGTGGGGGAAGGACAAGCACAGATACGCAGTATTTT. Its translation is CASSSIWGGGRTSTDTQYF.

This sequence joins TRBV6-5 and TRBJ2-5; possibly TRBD1 or TRBD2 for D (5 bases each). Germline V gene sequence: CDR1 MNHEY, CDR2 SVGAGI. Between the trimmed V and J ends, which lost 2 bases and 4 bases, there was a span of 14 bases. CDR3 size: 15 residues. The CDR3 DNA follows: TGTGCCAGCAGTTACGAAGGGACCTCAGGAGAGACCCAGTACTTC. It encodes CASSYEGTSGETQYF.

The V and J genes are TRBV7-6 and TRBJ2-1, with 12 nucleotides matching TRBD2. Trimming at V came to 5 bases and at J to 9 bases, leaving 11 bases not matched to a gene. Germline-derived CDR1 and CDR2 are SGHVS and FNYEAQ. The CDR3 totals 16 residues. As DNA, the CDR3 is TGTGCCAGCAGCCCTTGGACTAGCGGGACCCGGGGTGAGCAGTTCTTC. Its translation: CASSPWTSGTRGEQFF.

The V and J genes are TRBV2 and TRBJ1-2; no definite D call. This CDR3 has 13 amino acids. Trimming left V 10 bases short and J 4 bases short, with 16 bases between. Germline loops: CDR1 SNHLY, CDR2 FYNNEI. The CDR3 spells CATKSRTPYGYTF. Written as DNA, the CDR3 is TGTGCCACCAAGAGTCGAACCCCCTATGGCTACACCTTC.

This chain connects TRBV4-2 to TRBJ1-2, with 7 bases fitting TRBD1. Germline CDR1 reads LGHNA; CDR2 reads YNFKEQ. The CDR3 runs to 14 residues. J gave up 8 bases and V 1 base, and 7 bases lay outside the gene matches. The CDR3 DNA reads TGTGCCAGCAGCCAAGGACAGGGAGATCTAGGCTACACCTTC. This codes for CASSQGQGDLGYTF.

As DNA, the CDR3 is TGTGCCAGCAGCTTAGAAACCGGGGAGCTGTTTTTT. It is translated as CASSLETGELFF. The chain joins TRBV11-3 to TRBJ2-2; D is ambiguous. The CDR3 contains 12 residues. CDR1 is SGHNT and CDR2 is YENEEA in the germline V gene. Trimming left V 0 bases short and J 5 bases short, with 1 base between.

V gene TRBV2 combines with J gene TRBJ1-3, with D tentatively TRBD1 (6 bases). The V and J ends lost 5 bases and 3 bases respectively, with 17 bases between them. The CDR3 runs to 16 residues. Germline V gene lookup returns CDR1 SNHLY and CDR2 FYNNEI. For the CDR3, the DNA is TGTGCCAGCAGTTCTAACAGGGTGAATAGTGGAAACACCATATATTTT. Translated, it gives CASSSNRVNSGNTIYF.

Relative to its sample, this clone is medium-sized (0.01 to 0.1%). V and J are TRBV15 and TRBJ1-1; no clear D. The CDR3 length is 14 residues. V lost 3 bases, J lost 1 base, and 9 bases lay in between. CDR1 and CDR2 from the germline V gene are LNHNV and YYDKDF (reference sequence). CDR3 region: CATSRETENTEAFF. The CDR3 DNA is TGTGCCACCAGCAGGGAAACAGAGAACACTGAAGCTTTCTTT.

The V call is TRBV13, the J call TRBJ2-3; D gene ambiguous. The CDR3 is 15 residues long. The germline V gene encodes CDR1 PRHDT and CDR2 FYEKMQ (reference sequence). V gave up 6 bases and J gave up 2 bases, with 15 bases separating them. CDR3 protein: CASRGPESDTDTQYF. In DNA form, the CDR3 reads TGTGCCAGCAGAGGACCCGAGTCCGACACAGATACGCAGTATTTT.

The chain has TRBV29-1 and TRBJ2-7, with D unclear. Trimming pared 7 bases from V and 0 bases from J, leaving 10 bases between. The germline CDR1 and CDR2 sequences are SQVTM and ANQGSEA. The CDR3 has 12 residues. The CDR3 nucleotides read TGCAGCGCTCGCAGGCACTCCTACGAGCAGTACTTC. Translated: CSARRHSYEQYF.

V gene TRBV5-6 combines with J gene TRBJ2-7, with 9 bases lining up with TRBD1. The V segment lost 1 base and the J segment 12 bases; nucleotides outside the gene matches: 5. Germline V gene data show CDR1 as SGHDT and CDR2 as YYEEEE. This CDR3 has 12 amino acids. DNA for the CDR3: TGTGCCAGCAGCTTGCGGGGGGACAGGGCGTACTTC. Translation gives CASSLRGDRAYF.

This clone was detected a few times. This chain joins TRBV2 and TRBJ1-5, with D tentatively TRBD1 (5 bases). The CDR3 totals 14 residues. V dropped 7 bases and J dropped 1 base, with 11 bases sitting between them. CDR1 and CDR2 from the germline V gene are SNHLY and FYNNEI. The CDR3 reads CASNGGGSNQPQHF. The CDR3 region has the DNA TGTGCCAGCAACGGGGGGGGGAGCAATCAGCCCCAGCATTTT.

The rearrangement links TRBV18 to TRBJ2-1; 8 bases match TRBD1. Germline V gives CDR1 KGHSH, CDR2 LQKENI. This CDR3 has 16 residues. Trimming cost V 1 base and J 5 bases; bases outside gene matches: 7. DNA of the CDR3: TGTGCCAGCTCACCACTCGGAGGGACAGGCCACAATGAGCAGTTCTTC. It is translated as CASSPLGGTGHNEQFF.